This T cell receptor (beta chain) was identified during a study of cytomegalovirus exposure and HLA in healthy donors (dated by TCRdb to about 2017). For context, the study as a whole: A later analysis indicated that the 95 to 150 validation repertoires were generated on the platform also employed for the 670 or so repertoires of the first cohort. Along with the approximately 700-subject first cohort, a separate validation cohort of over a hundred different subjects was used. The study combined high-throughput TCR immunosequencing, statistical association of individual TCRs with disease status, and machine learning to predict cytomegalovirus infection status. The aim of the study was to test whether cataloging public T cell receptors could identify signatures of past pathogen exposure.

The donors belonged to the validation cohort of over a hundred subjects, which was separate from the roughly 670-subject first cohort. CDR1 and CDR2, per the germline V gene (reference sequence), are SEHNR and FQNEAQ. Trimming removed 5 bases from V and 3 bases from J, leaving 19 bases between the germline ends. The CDR3 has 17 amino acids, counting the end cysteine and phenylalanine. Solely the CDR3 DNA is kept, with 51 bases framed from the first base. A remark on this clone: What this receptor recognizes is not known. Per-base quality was not reported, and no clone a single base away is much larger than it.

Points the paper makes about the study in general: The study gave a list of 150 to 200 TCR beta chains associated with cytomegalovirus. Subsequent analysis determined that TCRs grouped into clusters in the first cohort also showed a tendency toward co-occurrence across the roughly 110 validation repertoires, and approximately 93% of cluster scores exceeded 0. The authors suggested that the approach could potentially be extended to other disease states and immunological phenotypes. In vitro tests confirmed that a few of the cytomegalovirus-associated TCR beta chains recognize cytomegalovirus antigens. Across donors, most TCR sequences were observed very rarely, whereas some public TCRs were present in many individuals. Cytomegalovirus status was reported to be diagnosed by the classifier with high specificity and sensitivity in both the original and validation cohorts. The validation cohort had no HLA typing available for a later analysis, so co-occurrence within that cohort was assessed over all 110 or so repertoires.

The library was produced with the immunoSEQ multiplex PCR assay. The paper's processing steps were these. A statistical classification framework was built for diagnosing cytomegalovirus status from the catalog of TCR beta chain sequences. The immuneACCESS repertoire file appears here via TCRdb, limited to in-frame rearrangements. These files lack a portion of the clones; in checked studies, under half of the deficit traces to unresolved V genes, and the cause of the others is not known. Clonal size and the V and J genes are those of that table, whereas D and trimming came from the DNA. This sample lists roughly 150,000 clones; about 80% were detected once. The ten largest account for about 27% of the sample.

This TCR derives from a man aged 25 to 45 in good health and CMV-seropositive. The chain is encoded by TRBV7-9 joined to TRBJ2-2; the best D guess is TRBD1, with 5 bases matching. The sequenced material came from PBMCs. The CDR3: CASSPLLGQGHTGELFF. In nucleotide form, the sequence is TGTGCCAGCAGCCCCCTCCTTGGGCAGGGTCACACCGGGGAGCTGTTTTTT.